One and the same sample provided the 20 T cell receptor beta chains below, sequenced in a study of tumor-infiltrating lymphocytes in localized non-small cell lung cancer. Data came from immunoSEQ multiplex PCR; TCRdb stores just in-frame clones and leaves some out. The table shows 20,000 or so clones, with approximately 73% occurring only once. The sequencing input was lung tumor tissue. These receptor sequences come from a human donor with non-small cell lung cancer.

This clone was seen just once. The chain combines TRBV28 with TRBJ2-3; no clear D. Germline assignment: CDR1 MDHEN and CDR2 SYDVKM. Trimming left V 4 bases short and J 2 bases short, with 19 bases between. This CDR3 is 17 amino acids long. Written as DNA, the CDR3 is TGTGCCAGCAGTTCCCAAACCCGGGCTTCCCTCACAGATACGCAGTATTTT. Its translation: CASSSQTRASLTDTQYF.

This chain joins TRBV12-5 and TRBJ1-1, with 8 positions matching TRBD1. Germline values: CDR1 LGHNT, CDR2 FRNRAP. Losses at the gene ends were 0 bases for V and 7 bases for J; bases not matched to a gene: 13. This CDR3 is built from 17 residues. CDR3 coding DNA: TGTGCTAGTGGTTTGGTACGTTGGGGGTCAGGGGGCCTTGAAGCTTTCTTT. This encodes CASGLVRWGSGGLEAFF.

A few counts support this clone. This sequence joins TRBV5-6 and TRBJ1-1; tentatively, D is TRBD1 (5 bases). V was pared by 2 bases and J by 3 bases, with 11 bases between. This CDR3 spans 14 amino acids. Germline values: CDR1 SGHDT, CDR2 YYEEEE. The CDR3 spells CASSFVRGHTEAFF. The CDR3 region has the DNA TGTGCCAGCAGCTTCGTGCGGGGCCACACTGAAGCTTTCTTT. The variable domain in full, completed from reference TRBV5-6 and TRBJ1-1, reads DAGVTQSPTHLIKTRGQQVTLRCSPKSGHDTVSWYQQALGQGPQFIFQYYEEEERQRGNFPDRFSGHQFPNYSSELNVNALLLGDSALYLCASSFVRGHTEAFFGQGTRLTVV.

This chain uses TRBV4-3 with TRBJ2-3, with 11 bases fitting TRBD2. Trimming took 4 bases from V and 4 from J; bases not matched to a gene: 7. CDR1 and CDR2 from the germline V gene are LGHNA and YSLEER. There are 16 residues in the CDR3. CDR3 region: CASSRGTSGTSDTQYF. DNA for the CDR3: TGCGCCAGCAGCCGCGGGACTAGCGGAACTTCAGATACGCAGTATTTT.

The chain uses TRBV19 and TRBJ2-1; TRBD1 agrees at 7 bases. V gave up 6 bases and J gave up 5 bases; unmatched junction bases: 10. The V gene's germline CDR1 is LNHDA and CDR2 SQIVND (reference sequence). The CDR3 has 15 residues. This CDR3 is CASRLEGAGDNEQFF. The CDR3 region has the DNA TGTGCCAGTAGGCTAGAGGGGGCTGGCGACAATGAGCAGTTCTTC. The full variable domain, in which reference TRBV19 and TRBJ2-1 provide the parts outside the CDR3, is DGGITQSPKYLFRKEGQNVTLSCEQNLNHDAMYWYRQDPGQGLRLIYYSQIVNDFQKGDIAEGYSVSREKKESFPLTVTSAQKNPTAFYLCASRLEGAGDNEQFFGPGTRLTVL.

The rearrangement links TRBV29-1 to TRBJ1-2; possibly TRBD1 for D (6 bases). Trimming pared 7 bases from V and 1 base from J, leaving 13 bases between. This CDR3 has 13 residues. Germline loops: CDR1 SQVTM, CDR2 ANQGSEA. The CDR3 reads CSARTDLNYGYTF. CDR3 in DNA: TGCAGCGCCAGGACAGACCTTAACTATGGCTACACCTTC.

The chain joins TRBV9 to TRBJ2-5; D ambiguous. In germline, CDR1 is SGDLS, CDR2 YYNGEE. Trimming removed 0 bases at V and 5 bases at J, with 11 bases between. The CDR3 runs 14 residues. CDR3 nucleotides: TGTGCCAGCAGCGTAGCTGGAGCGAAGGAGACCCAGTACTTC. It is translated as CASSVAGAKETQYF.

The CDR3 DNA follows: TGTGCCAGCTCACAAGTTCCGGGACTAGCGGGGGCCACAGGGAATGAGCAGTTCTTC. Translation gives CASSQVPGLAGATGNEQFF. V and J are TRBV18 and TRBJ2-1; 14 positions match TRBD2. The CDR3 has 19 amino acids. Germline V gives CDR1 KGHSH, CDR2 LQKENI. Trimming removed 4 bases from V and 7 bases from J; junction bases left unmatched: 15.

This chain links TRBV5-5 with TRBJ1-3; unclear D gene. Germline V gene data show CDR1 as SGHKS and CDR2 as YYEKEE (reference sequence). V gave up 0 bases and J gave up 0 bases, with 10 bases separating them. This CDR3 has 16 residues. CDR3 in amino acids: CASSLVASGSGNTIYF. The CDR3 DNA sequence: TGTGCCAGCAGCTTGGTCGCCTCCGGCTCTGGAAACACCATATATTTT.

This rearrangement joins TRBV11-3 to TRBJ1-5; tentative D call: TRBD1 (6 bases). The V end lost 5 bases, the J end lost 5 bases, and 16 bases lay between the germline ends. CDR3 size: 15 residues. Germline CDR1 SGHNT, CDR2 YENEEA. CDR3 bases: TGTGCCAGCAGCACTGGGGGGCGGGAGGATCAGCCCCAGCATTTT. Its translation: CASSTGGREDQPQHF.

The chain combines TRBV11-2 with TRBJ1-6; TRBD1 agrees at 10 bases. This CDR3 is built from 20 residues. The germline V gene encodes CDR1 SGHAT and CDR2 FQNNGV. V was pared by 0 bases and J by 1 base, with 9 bases of the junction left unmatched. CDR3 region: CASSLDRGQGRWSYNSPLHF. Here the CDR3 DNA reads TGTGCCAGCAGCTTAGATCGGGGACAGGGGAGGTGGTCCTATAATTCACCCCTCCACTTT.

This clone was seen only once. Distinct nucleotide sequences in the sample also encode this CDR3. The gene calls are TRBV5-5 and TRBJ1-5; 10 positions agree with TRBD1. CDR1 and CDR2 (germline): SGHKS, YYEKEE (reference sequence). Trimming removed 0 bases from V and 4 bases from J; junction bases left unmatched: 1. This CDR3 has 15 residues. The DNA of the CDR3 is TGTGCCAGCAGCTTGGAGGGACAGGGGAATCAGCCCCAGCATTTT. This encodes CASSLEGQGNQPQHF.

Of note for this clone: In the same sample, other DNA sequences code for this CDR3. The chain couples TRBV7-2 to TRBJ1-6; 7 bases fit TRBD1. The CDR3 covers 14 residues. CDR1 is SGHTA and CDR2 is FQGNSA in the germline V gene. Losses at the gene ends were 3 bases for V and 7 bases for J; bases not matched to a gene: 3. The CDR3 loop is CASSLTGLNSPLHF. DNA for the CDR3: TGTGCCAGCAGCTTGACAGGGCTCAATTCACCCCTCCACTTT.

This clone was counted once. CDR3 nucleotide sequence: TGCGCCAGCAGCCCGACTAGGACCGAAAACATTCAGTACTTC. It translates to CASSPTRTENIQYF. V usage is TRBV4-3 and J usage is TRBJ2-4; D is possibly TRBD2 (6 bases). Trimming stripped 4 bases from V and 5 bases from J, with 12 bases between. This CDR3 region has 14 residues. From germline, CDR1 is LGHNA and CDR2 YSLEER.

The V and J genes are TRBV7-2 and TRBJ1-5; 9 bases line up with TRBD1. Trimming removed 4 bases from V and 4 bases from J; junction bases left unmatched: 8. Germline CDR1 reads SGHTA; CDR2 reads FQGNSA. The length of the CDR3 is 16 residues. The CDR3 DNA is TGTGCCAGCAGCTCTGGAGGACAGGGGATGAATCAGCCCCAGCATTTT. Residues: CASSSGGQGMNQPQHF.

This chain links TRBV19 with TRBJ2-2; D gene ambiguous. Germline values: CDR1 LNHDA, CDR2 SQIVND (reference sequence). The length of the CDR3 is 14 residues. Trimming took 11 bases from V and 7 from J, leaving 20 bases between them. Here the CDR3 reads CASTYASFSGELFF. CDR3 sequence (DNA): TGTGCCTCGACCTACGCCTCCTTCAGCGGGGAGCTGTTTTTT.

The V gene is TRBV9, the J gene TRBJ1-2; unclear D gene. Trimming shortened V by 4 bases and J by 7 bases, and 11 bases separated the two germline ends. The CDR3 runs 12 residues. Germline V gene sequence: CDR1 SGDLS, CDR2 YYNGEE. The CDR3 DNA follows: TGTGCCAGCAGCCTGGCAGTAGGTGGCTACACCTTC. This sequence encodes CASSLAVGGYTF.

CDR3 DNA: TGTGCCAGCTCTCTGGGCAGGCCTGGGTCTGGAAACACCATATATTTT. It translates to CASSLGRPGSGNTIYF. V usage is TRBV18 and J usage is TRBJ1-3; D gene unclear. From germline, CDR1 is KGHSH and CDR2 LQKENI. Trimming took off 6 bases at V and 1 base at J, with 16 bases between the two ends. This CDR3 has 16 amino acids. Variable domain in full (rest from reference TRBV18 and TRBJ1-3): NAGVMQNPRHLVRRRGQEARLRCSPMKGHSHVYWYRQLPEEGLKFMVYLQKENIIDESGMPKERFSAEFPKEGPSILRIQQVVRGDSAAYFCASSLGRPGSGNTIYFGEGSWLTVV.

This clone was counted only a few times. This rearrangement joins TRBV6-5 to TRBJ2-2; weak D call: TRBD2 (5 bases). Trimming stripped 4 bases from V and 4 bases from J, with 13 bases between. The germline CDR1 and CDR2 sequences are MNHEY and SVGAGI. CDR3 length equals 15 residues. CDR3 nucleotides: TGTGCCAGCAGTTTGGAGGCCCCGAGCACCGGGGAGCTGTTTTTT. It encodes CASSLEAPSTGELFF.

The rearrangement joins TRBV7-9 to TRBJ1-2; 8 bases are shared with TRBD1. Germline V gene data show CDR1 as SEHNR and CDR2 as FQNEAQ (reference sequence). CDR3 length equals 14 residues. Losses at the gene ends were 4 bases for V and 4 bases for J; bases not matched to a gene: 5. The CDR3 DNA follows: TGTGCCAGCAGCTCTGGACAGGGCCTCTATGGCTACACCTTC. Translated, it gives CASSSGQGLYGYTF.